This T cell receptor beta chain was identified during a study of yellow fever vaccine responses in identical twins. MiXCR was run by TCRdb on the RT-PCR reads, yielding one entry per CDR3 protein. The table lists under 20,000 distinct CDR3 sequences, around two thirds of them singletons. CDR3 length: 13 amino acids. Trimming removed 2 bases from V and 8 bases from J; junction bases left unmatched: 5. Germline CDR1 MNHEY, CDR2 SVGAGI. V gene TRBV6-5 combines with J gene TRBJ1-2, with 7 bases fitting TRBD1. Sample: T cells from blood (PBMCs), unsorted or a sorted subset (not recorded which), taken before or after yellow fever vaccination (not recorded which). The TCR originated in a woman between 18 and 29 years old who received the yellow fever vaccine. CDR3: CASSYRQGSGYTF. CDR3 sequence (DNA): TGTGCCAGCAGTTACCGACAGGGTTCCGGCTACACCTTC.